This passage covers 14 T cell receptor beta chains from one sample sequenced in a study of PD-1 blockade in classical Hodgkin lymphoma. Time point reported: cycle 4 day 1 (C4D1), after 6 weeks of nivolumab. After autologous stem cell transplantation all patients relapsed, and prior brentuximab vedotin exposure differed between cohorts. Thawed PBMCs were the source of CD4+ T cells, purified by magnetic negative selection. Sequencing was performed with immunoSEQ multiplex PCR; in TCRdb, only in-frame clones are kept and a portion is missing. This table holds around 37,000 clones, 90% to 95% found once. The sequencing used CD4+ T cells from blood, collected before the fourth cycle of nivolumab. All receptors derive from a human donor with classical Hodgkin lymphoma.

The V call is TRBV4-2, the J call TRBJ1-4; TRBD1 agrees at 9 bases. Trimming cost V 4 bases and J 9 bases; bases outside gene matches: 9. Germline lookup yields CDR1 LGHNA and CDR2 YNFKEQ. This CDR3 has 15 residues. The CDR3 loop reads CASSPPRTGVKKLFF. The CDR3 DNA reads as TGTGCCAGCAGCCCCCCCAGGACAGGGGTTAAAAAACTGTTTTTT.

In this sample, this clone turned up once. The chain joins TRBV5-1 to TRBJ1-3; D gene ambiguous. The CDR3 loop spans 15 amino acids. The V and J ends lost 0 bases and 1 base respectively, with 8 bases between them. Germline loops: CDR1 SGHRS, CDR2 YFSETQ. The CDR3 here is CASSLESGSGNTIYF. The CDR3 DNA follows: TGCGCCAGCAGCTTGGAGTCAGGATCTGGAAACACCATATATTTT.

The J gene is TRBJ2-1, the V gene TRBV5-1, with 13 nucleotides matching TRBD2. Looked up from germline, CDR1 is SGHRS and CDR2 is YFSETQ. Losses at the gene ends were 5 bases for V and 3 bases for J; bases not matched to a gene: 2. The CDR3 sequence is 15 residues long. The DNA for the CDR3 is TGCGCCAGCAGGCGGACTAGCGGGAGCTACAATGAGCAGTTCTTC. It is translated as CASRRTSGSYNEQFF.

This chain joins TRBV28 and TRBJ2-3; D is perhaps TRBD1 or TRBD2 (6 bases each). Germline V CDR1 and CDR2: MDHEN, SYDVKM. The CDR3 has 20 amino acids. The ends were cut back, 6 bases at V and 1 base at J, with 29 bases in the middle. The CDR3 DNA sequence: TGTGCCAGCAGCGGGTTTAATTTGCGGGGCGAGGGGGTGGGCACAGATACGCAGTATTTT. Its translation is CASSGFNLRGEGVGTDTQYF. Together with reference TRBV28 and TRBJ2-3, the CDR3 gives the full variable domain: DVKVTQSSRYLVKRTGEKVFLECVQDMDHENMFWYRQDPGLGLRLIYFSYDVKMKEKGDIPEGYSVSREKKERFSLILESASTNQTSMYLCASSGFNLRGEGVGTDTQYFGPGTRLTVL.

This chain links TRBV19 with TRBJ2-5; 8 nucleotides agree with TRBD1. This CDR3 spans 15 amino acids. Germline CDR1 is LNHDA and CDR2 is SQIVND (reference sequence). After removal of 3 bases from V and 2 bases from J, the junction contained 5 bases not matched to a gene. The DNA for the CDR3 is TGTGCCAGTAGTATCGGAACAGGGGGGCAAGAGACCCAGTACTTC. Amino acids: CASSIGTGGQETQYF. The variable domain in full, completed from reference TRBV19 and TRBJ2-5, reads DGGITQSPKYLFRKEGQNVTLSCEQNLNHDAMYWYRQDPGQGLRLIYYSQIVNDFQKGDIAEGYSVSREKKESFPLTVTSAQKNPTAFYLCASSIGTGGQETQYFGPGTRLLVL.

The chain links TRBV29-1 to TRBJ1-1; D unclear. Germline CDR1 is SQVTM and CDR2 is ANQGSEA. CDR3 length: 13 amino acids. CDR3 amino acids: CKTETNLNTEAFF. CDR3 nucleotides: TGCAAGACGGAGACCAATTTGAACACTGAAGCTTTCTTT.

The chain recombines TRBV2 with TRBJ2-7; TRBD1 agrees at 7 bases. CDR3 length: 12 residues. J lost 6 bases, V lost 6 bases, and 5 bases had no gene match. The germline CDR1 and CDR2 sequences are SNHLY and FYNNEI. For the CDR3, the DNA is TGTGCCAGCAGAAGACAGGGTTCCGAGCAGTACTTC. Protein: CASRRQGSEQYF.

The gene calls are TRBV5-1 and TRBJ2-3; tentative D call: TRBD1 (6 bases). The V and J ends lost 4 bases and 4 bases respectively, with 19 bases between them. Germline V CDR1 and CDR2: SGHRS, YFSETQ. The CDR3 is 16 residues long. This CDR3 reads CASSIRLDRIPDTQYF. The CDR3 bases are TGCGCCAGCAGCATCCGCCTCGACAGGATACCAGATACGCAGTATTTT. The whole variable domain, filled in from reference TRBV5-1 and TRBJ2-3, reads KAGVTQTPRYLIKTRGQQVTLSCSPISGHRSVSWYQQTPGQGLQFLFEYFSETQRNKGNFPGRFSGRQFSNSRSEMNVSTLELGDSALYLCASSIRLDRIPDTQYFGPGTRLTVL.

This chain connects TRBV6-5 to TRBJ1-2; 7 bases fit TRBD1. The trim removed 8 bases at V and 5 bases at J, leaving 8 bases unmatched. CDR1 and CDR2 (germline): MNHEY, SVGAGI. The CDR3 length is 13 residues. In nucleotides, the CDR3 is TGTGCCAGCCGGACAGGCAATCTTTATGGCTACACCTTC. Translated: CASRTGNLYGYTF.

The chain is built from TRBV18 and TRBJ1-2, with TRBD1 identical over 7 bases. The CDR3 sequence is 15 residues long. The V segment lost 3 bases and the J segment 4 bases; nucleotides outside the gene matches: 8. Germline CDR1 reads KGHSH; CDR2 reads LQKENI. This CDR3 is CASSPEYRDSYGYTF. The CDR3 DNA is TGTGCCAGCTCACCCGAGTACAGGGACAGCTATGGCTACACCTTC.

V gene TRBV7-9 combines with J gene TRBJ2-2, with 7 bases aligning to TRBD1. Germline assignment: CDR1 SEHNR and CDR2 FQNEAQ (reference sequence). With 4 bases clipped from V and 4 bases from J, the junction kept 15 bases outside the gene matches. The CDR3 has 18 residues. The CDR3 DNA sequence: TGTGCCAGCAGCTCCTCGGACAGGTTCGCGCATAGCACCGGGGAGCTGTTTTTT. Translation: CASSSSDRFAHSTGELFF.

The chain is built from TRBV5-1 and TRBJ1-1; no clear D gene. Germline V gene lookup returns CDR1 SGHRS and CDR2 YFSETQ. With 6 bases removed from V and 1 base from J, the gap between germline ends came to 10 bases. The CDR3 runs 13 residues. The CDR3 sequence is CASTDTWNTEAFF. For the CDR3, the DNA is TGCGCCAGCACAGATACATGGAACACTGAAGCTTTCTTT.

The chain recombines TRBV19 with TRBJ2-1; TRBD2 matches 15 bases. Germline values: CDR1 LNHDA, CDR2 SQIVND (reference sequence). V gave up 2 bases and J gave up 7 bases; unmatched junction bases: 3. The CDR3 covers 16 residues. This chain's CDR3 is CASSIRTSGRGNEQFF. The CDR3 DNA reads TGTGCCAGTAGTATACGGACTAGCGGGAGGGGGAATGAGCAGTTCTTC.

The CDR3 here is CASRGDYTNEQFF. The DNA of the CDR3 is TGTGCCAGTAGGGGGGACTACACGAATGAGCAGTTCTTC. J is TRBJ2-1 and V is TRBV19; 7 bases are shared with TRBD2. Germline V gene sequence: CDR1 LNHDA, CDR2 SQIVND (reference sequence). This CDR3 has 13 amino acids. Trimming took 6 bases from V and 7 from J; bases not matched to a gene: 6.